This T cell receptor (beta chain) was documented in a study of a mutant IDH1 vaccine in newly diagnosed glioma. In the study overall: Radiotherapy, temozolomide, or both had been given previously, and both were given to most. The study's findings and limits: Across multiple MHC alleles, roughly 93% of patients had vaccine-induced responses.

With regard to this clone: Its specificity is unknown.

This CDR3 region has 14 residues. Germline lookup yields CDR1 SGHRS and CDR2 YFSETQ. V lost 0 bases and J 1 base, leaving 7 bases between the germline ends. Some clones are missing from TCRdb's copy, which holds only in-frame ones; the method was immunoSEQ multiplex PCR. The sample includes some 60,000 clones, more than 80% of them seen just once. Time point reported: week 5, during vaccination. A single vaccine dose contained 300 ug of mutant IDH1 20-mer peptide, and topical imiquimod was used with it. The genes are TRBV5-1 and TRBJ1-1; D unresolved. The sequence was obtained from a woman in her thirties or forties with glioma. This specimen consisted of PBMCs, obtained from a glioma patient whose treatment included an IDH1 peptide vaccine. The DNA of the CDR3 is TGCGCCAGCAGCTTGGCCTTGTCGAACACTGAAGCTTTCTTT. This gives the protein CASSLALSNTEAFF.